These 27 T cell receptor beta chains came from one sample sequenced in a study of blood T cell repertoires in COVID-19. Produced via immunoSEQ multiplex PCR; TCRdb's table is partial and in-frame only. The table shows 300,000 to 400,000 clones, with more than 75% occurring only once. The source material was PBMCs or T cells enriched from blood (not recorded which). The receptors shown here come from a woman younger than 45 with acute COVID-19.

The chain combines TRBV6-6 with TRBJ2-5, with 13 bases aligning to TRBD2. The germline CDR1 and CDR2 sequences are MNHNY and SVGAGI (reference sequence). V was clipped by 5 bases and J by 4 bases; unmatched bases: 10. The CDR3 runs to 17 residues. The CDR3 loop is CASSRLAGGVGGETQYF. In DNA, the CDR3 is TGTGCCAGCAGTCGACTAGCGGGGGGTGTCGGTGGAGAGACCCAGTACTTC.

The V call is TRBV3-1 (or the pseudogene TRBV3-2), the J call TRBJ2-2; D uncertain. The V gene's germline CDR1 is LGHDT and CDR2 YNNKEL (reference sequence). V gave up 0 bases and J gave up 5 bases, with 19 bases separating them. The CDR3 is 18 amino acids. CDR3 sequence reads: CASSQEVGFNGYTGELFF. DNA of the CDR3: TGTGCCAGCAGCCAAGAAGTGGGCTTTAACGGATATACCGGGGAGCTGTTTTTT.

The chain recombines TRBV7-9 with TRBJ2-5; D might be TRBD1 (6 bases). Per germline, CDR1 SEHNR and CDR2 FQNEAQ (reference sequence). This CDR3 has 15 residues. V was trimmed by 2 bases and J by 5 bases, leaving 15 bases between them. The CDR3 DNA follows: TGTGCCAGCAGCTTATTAGGCAGGGGCATGGAGACCCAGTACTTC. Translating gives CASSLLGRGMETQYF.

This rearrangement joins TRBV7-9 to TRBJ2-1; D is perhaps TRBD2 (5 bases). Per the germline V gene, CDR1 is SEHNR and CDR2 is FQNEAQ (reference sequence). The CDR3 spans 14 residues. V was cut by 1 base and J by 8 bases, with 12 bases left in between. In DNA, the CDR3 is TGTGCCAGCAGCTTAGTTGGGTCCGGGGATGAGCAGTTCTTC. Encoded protein: CASSLVGSGDEQFF.

This clone has a handful of counts. This chain joins TRBV29-1 and TRBJ2-2; D might be TRBD1 (6 bases). V lost 6 bases to trimming and J lost 1 base, with 9 bases between them. In germline, CDR1 is SQVTM, CDR2 ANQGSEA. This CDR3 contains 13 residues. In DNA form, the CDR3 reads TGCAGCGTGACAGGATTGAACACCGGGGAGCTGTTTTTT. Translated: CSVTGLNTGELFF.

V usage is TRBV4-1 and J usage is TRBJ2-5; 16 positions match TRBD2. Germline V lookup: CDR1 MGHRA, CDR2 YSYEKL. The CDR3 sequence is 19 residues long. After removal of 3 bases from V and 5 bases from J, the junction contained 12 bases not matched to a gene. The CDR3 is CASSHPGLAGGPERETQYF. Here the CDR3 DNA reads TGCGCCAGCAGCCACCCGGGACTAGCGGGGGGGCCGGAACGGGAGACCCAGTACTTC.

V and J are TRBV7-9 and TRBJ2-6, with 9 bases identical to TRBD1. Germline CDR1 reads SEHNR; CDR2 reads FQNEAQ (reference sequence). The CDR3 spans 18 residues. The ends lost 4 bases at V and 0 bases at J; junction bases unmatched: 7. The CDR3 DNA follows: TGTGCCAGCAGCTCAACGGACAGGGGCAGCTCTGGGGCCAACGTCCTGACTTTC. Its translation is CASSSTDRGSSGANVLTF.

The chain joins TRBV7-3 to TRBJ2-2, with TRBD2 matching over 10 bases. The CDR3 runs to 18 residues. CDR1 and CDR2 from the germline V gene are SGHTA and FQGTGA. V lost 3 bases and J lost 0; bases outside the gene matches: 7. DNA for the CDR3: TGTGCCAGCAGCTTCATTCCCCTAGCGGGGGCGAACACCGGGGAGCTGTTTTTT. It specifies CASSFIPLAGANTGELFF.

The V and J genes are TRBV3-1 (or the pseudogene TRBV3-2) and TRBJ2-5, with D possibly being TRBD1 (5 bases). Germline CDR1 is LGHDT and CDR2 is YNNKEL (reference sequence). The CDR3 length is 15 residues. The V end was cut by 1 base, the J end by 0 bases, with 9 bases between. CDR3 sequence (DNA): TGTGCCAGCAGCCAAGGAAGGGGTAACCAAGAGACCCAGTACTTC. Amino acid sequence: CASSQGRGNQETQYF.

The rearrangement links TRBV19 to TRBJ1-6; no reliable D call. Trimming removed 5 bases at V and 14 bases at J, with 16 bases between. Germline values: CDR1 LNHDA, CDR2 SQIVND (reference sequence). This CDR3 has 13 amino acids. In nucleotides, the CDR3 is TGTGCCAGTAGTGTGAACCGACTCGGGACCCTCCACTTT. It yields the protein CASSVNRLGTLHF.

The chain links TRBV4-1 to TRBJ2-7, with TRBD1 as a possible D gene (6 bases). Germline V gene lookup returns CDR1 MGHRA and CDR2 YSYEKL. This CDR3 has 15 residues. Trimming pared 4 bases from V and 6 bases from J, leaving 19 bases between. DNA of the CDR3: TGCGCCAGCAGCCTCAATCAGGGGCAGGGGCTCGAGCAGTACTTC. Protein product: CASSLNQGQGLEQYF.

This clone was seen only once. The chain employs TRBV27 and TRBJ2-3; maybe TRBD1 (6 bases). Germline loops: CDR1 MNHEY, CDR2 SMNVEV (reference sequence). Between the trimmed V and J ends, which lost 2 bases and 2 bases, there was a span of 23 bases. This CDR3 is 19 amino acids long. CDR3 amino acids: CASSLPQRDRPHNTDTQYF. In nucleotides, the CDR3 is TGTGCCAGCAGTTTACCACAACGAGACAGGCCGCACAACACAGATACGCAGTATTTT.

The chain joins TRBV29-1 to TRBJ2-1, with 9 positions matching TRBD1. This CDR3 has 12 residues. With 7 bases clipped from V and 6 bases from J, the junction kept 4 bases outside the gene matches. Germline lookup yields CDR1 SQVTM and CDR2 ANQGSEA. This CDR3 reads CSGSTGGNEQFF. CDR3 coding DNA: TGCAGCGGCTCGACAGGGGGCAATGAGCAGTTCTTC.

CDR3 coding DNA: TGTGCCAGCAGCTTAGGCGGGACAGCCGTGTCTAATGGCTACACCTTC. Translating it yields CASSLGGTAVSNGYTF. The chain uses TRBV7-8 and TRBJ1-2; 7 bases line up with TRBD1. CDR3 length equals 16 residues. Germline lookup yields CDR1 SGHVS and CDR2 FQNEAQ. V shed 1 base and J 6 bases; nucleotides not matched to a gene: 11.

In this sample, this clone turned up a few times. J is TRBJ1-4 and V is TRBV13; perhaps TRBD1 as D (5 bases). The CDR3 length is 14 residues. V dropped 0 bases and J dropped 7 bases, with 9 bases sitting between them. Looked up from germline, CDR1 is PRHDT and CDR2 is FYEKMQ (reference sequence). The CDR3 region has the DNA TGTGCCAGCAGCTTAGGTGCAGGGATTGAAAAACTGTTTTTT. This sequence encodes CASSLGAGIEKLFF. Combining the CDR3 with reference TRBV13 and TRBJ1-4 gives the whole variable domain AAGVIQSPRHLIKEKRETATLKCYPIPRHDTVYWYQQGPGQDPQFLISFYEKMQSDKGSIPDRFSAQQFSDYHSELNMSSLELGDSALYFCASSLGAGIEKLFFGSGTQLSVL.

The chain joins TRBV5-4 to TRBJ1-1; 10 bases align to TRBD1. Germline CDR1 is SGHNT and CDR2 is YYREEE (reference sequence). V shed 1 base and J 6 bases; nucleotides not matched to a gene: 6. The CDR3 length is 15 residues. DNA for the CDR3: TGTGCCAGCAGCTTGTGGACAGGGGGTGTCCCTGAAGCTTTCTTT. It specifies CASSLWTGGVPEAFF.

The rearrangement links TRBV7-9 to TRBJ1-1; 8 bases agree with TRBD1. From germline, CDR1 is SEHNR and CDR2 FQNEAQ (reference sequence). V was pared by 5 bases and J by 0 bases, with 11 bases of the junction left unmatched. The CDR3 runs 17 residues. CDR3 in DNA: TGTGCCAGCAGCCCCCGTGGTCGACAGGGGATGAACACTGAAGCTTTCTTT. Amino acid sequence: CASSPRGRQGMNTEAFF.

The rearrangement joins TRBV10-1 to TRBJ1-1; possible D gene TRBD1, 6 bases. The V gene's germline CDR1 is WNHNN and CDR2 SYGVQD (reference sequence). The CDR3 contains 13 residues. V dropped 8 bases and J dropped 1 base, with 11 bases sitting between them. The CDR3 spells CASRAGANTEAFF. The CDR3 coding sequence is TGCGCCAGCCGGGCAGGGGCGAACACTGAAGCTTTCTTT.

This sequence joins TRBV30 and TRBJ2-7; TRBD1 matches 10 bases. The V and J ends lost 3 bases and 7 bases, in that order; junction bases with no gene match: 9. The CDR3 has 14 residues. CDR1 and CDR2 from the germline V gene are GTSNPN and SVGIG (reference sequence). The CDR3 coding sequence is TGTGCCTGGAGCCCCGGACAGGGGGTAAGGGAGCAGTACTTC. Translation gives CAWSPGQGVREQYF.

The rearrangement links TRBV6-5 to TRBJ1-3; D is uncertain. The V end lost 0 bases, the J end lost 3 bases, and 12 bases lay between the germline ends. The V gene's germline CDR1 is MNHEY and CDR2 SVGAGI. The CDR3 length is 16 residues. The CDR3 protein is CASSYSFAVGGNTIYF. The CDR3 region has the DNA TGTGCCAGCAGTTACTCTTTCGCGGTGGGTGGAAACACCATATATTTT.

The chain joins TRBV7-9 to TRBJ1-1; 11 bases are shared with TRBD1. From germline, CDR1 is SEHNR and CDR2 FQNEAQ (reference sequence). The CDR3 extends over 15 amino acids. The J segment lost 5 bases and the V segment lost 3 bases, leaving 5 bases of the junction unmatched. CDR3 amino acids: CASSFSGTGGTEAFF. In DNA, the CDR3 is TGTGCCAGCAGCTTTTCCGGGACAGGGGGGACTGAAGCTTTCTTT.

This sequence joins TRBV19 and TRBJ2-3; 12 bases are a match to TRBD2. Looked up from germline, CDR1 is LNHDA and CDR2 is SQIVND (reference sequence). V was pared by 5 bases and J by 2 bases, with 5 bases of the junction left unmatched. The CDR3 has 16 residues. For the CDR3, the DNA is TGTGCCAGTAGTTCAGGACTAGCGGGGAACACAGATACGCAGTATTTT. Translation: CASSSGLAGNTDTQYF.

The V call is TRBV10-1, the J call TRBJ2-3; 7 bases match TRBD2. Germline V gene data show CDR1 as WNHNN and CDR2 as SYGVQD (reference sequence). The CDR3 runs 15 residues. Trimming cost V 0 bases and J 5 bases; bases outside gene matches: 5. CDR3 bases: TGCGCCAGCAGTGAGTCGACTAGCTTACAAGATACGCAGTATTTT. Its translation: CASSESTSLQDTQYF.

The chain uses TRBV28 and TRBJ1-5; 9 bases are a match to TRBD1. The J segment lost 5 bases and the V segment lost 4 bases, leaving 18 bases of the junction unmatched. Germline V CDR1 and CDR2: MDHEN, SYDVKM. CDR3 length: 19 amino acids. The CDR3 region has the DNA TGTGCCAGCAGTTCCATCAATCCTACGACAGGGGGGGGGTATCAGCCCCAGCATTTT. Amino acids: CASSSINPTTGGGYQPQHF.

V usage is TRBV7-9 and J usage is TRBJ2-5; D unclear. The CDR3 spans 14 residues. The V end lost 1 base, the J end lost 1 base, and 7 bases lay between the germline ends. Germline CDR1 is SEHNR and CDR2 is FQNEAQ (reference sequence). CDR3 DNA: TGTGCCAGCAGCTTAGGAGGTCGCCAAGAGACCCAGTACTTC. It codes for CASSLGGRQETQYF.

V and J are TRBV9 and TRBJ1-6, with TRBD1 identical over 8 bases. Germline CDR1 reads SGDLS; CDR2 reads YYNGEE. CDR3 length: 16 amino acids. Unmatched junction bases numbered 3, after V lost 4 bases and J lost 0 bases. CDR3 nucleotides: TGTGCCAGCAGCCCGGGACAGGCCTCCTATAATTCACCCCTCCACTTT. It yields the protein CASSPGQASYNSPLHF.

The rearrangement joins TRBV5-3 to TRBJ2-3, with 8 nucleotides matching TRBD1. TRBV5-3 is marked as an open reading frame, function uncertain. CDR3 length: 17 residues. J was trimmed by 0 bases and V by 4 bases; bases with no gene match: 10. As DNA, the CDR3 is TGTGCCAGAAGCACCCCACCGGGACAGGCTAGCACAGATACGCAGTATTTT. Amino acid sequence: CARSTPPGQASTDTQYF.